This is a list of T cell receptor beta chains from one sample in a study of T cell responses to AZD1222 COVID-19 vaccine. The assay was immunoSEQ multiplex PCR, and TCRdb's table has in-frame clones only and misses some. The sample lists approximately 110,000 clones; 80% to 90% were seen once. The material was peripheral blood, obtained on day 0 of AZD1222 vaccination. The receptors originated from an adult in good health. Both conserved end residues are part of each CDR3. The D gene is left open where the match is weak.

CDR3: CASSPGTGAINQPQHF; DNA: TGTGCCAGCAGCCCTGGGACAGGGGCCATCAATCAGCCCCAGCATTTT; J: TRBJ1-5; D: TRBD1; V: TRBV7-9
CDR3: CASSPLGAGPSGNTIYF; DNA: TGTGCCAGCTCACCACTGGGTGCCGGGCCTTCTGGAAACACCATATATTTT; J: TRBJ1-3; D: NA; V: TRBV18
CDR3: CAWSATGGREPQHF; DNA: TGTGCCTGGAGTGCGACAGGGGGTAGGGAGCCCCAGCATTTT; J: TRBJ1-5; D: TRBD1; V: TRBV30
CDR3: CASSDSRGRETQYF; DNA: TGTGCCAGCAGTGACTCTAGGGGAAGGGAGACCCAGTACTTC; J: TRBJ2-5; D: NA; V: TRBV6-4
CDR3: CASSLQGRGYTF; DNA: TGTGCCAGCTCACTACAGGGTAGGGGCTACACCTTC; J: TRBJ1-2; D: NA; V: TRBV18
CDR3: CASSLRRGTYEQYF; DNA: TGTGCCAGCAGTTTACGGCGGGGTACCTACGAGCAGTACTTC; J: TRBJ2-7; D: NA; V: TRBV27
CDR3: CASSIDSSGANVLTF; DNA: TGTGCCAGTAGTATCGACAGCTCTGGGGCCAACGTCCTGACTTTC; J: TRBJ2-6; D: NA; V: TRBV19
CDR3: CASSLERGFGNTEAFF; DNA: TGTGCCAGCAGCTTAGAACGGGGATTCGGTAACACTGAAGCTTTCTTT; J: TRBJ1-1; D: NA; V: TRBV7-9
CDR3: CASSPGTGYSPLHF; DNA: TGTGCCAGCTCACCCGGGACAGGGTATTCACCCCTCCACTTT; J: TRBJ1-6; D: TRBD1; V: TRBV18
CDR3: CAWSLGGNYGYTF; DNA: TGTGCCTGGAGTCTAGGGGGCAACTATGGCTACACCTTC; J: TRBJ1-2; D: TRBD1; V: TRBV30
CDR3: CASSLSGGQETQYF; DNA: TGTGCCAGCAGTTTAAGCGGGGGCCAAGAGACCCAGTACTTC; J: TRBJ2-5; D: TRBD2; V: TRBV28
CDR3: CASSPWAAAGANVLTF; DNA: TGTGCCAGCAGTCCCTGGGCCGCCGCCGGGGCCAACGTCCTGACTTTC; J: TRBJ2-6; D: NA; V: TRBV28
CDR3: CASILYTEAFF; DNA: TGTGCCAGCATTTTATACACTGAAGCTTTCTTT; J: TRBJ1-1; D: NA; V: TRBV2
CDR3: CAWSGGANYGYTF; DNA: TGTGCCTGGAGTGGCGGGGCTAACTATGGCTACACCTTC; J: TRBJ1-2; D: NA; V: TRBV30
CDR3: CASSKLAGVYNEQFF; DNA: TGTGCCAGCAGTAAGCTAGCGGGAGTTTACAATGAGCAGTTCTTC; J: TRBJ2-1; D: TRBD2; V: TRBV6-5
CDR3: CASSFHVCEQYF; DNA: TGTGCCAGCAGTTTTCATGTCTGCGAGCAGTACTTC; J: TRBJ2-7; D: NA; V: TRBV6-5